This T cell receptor (beta chain) was profiled in a study of CD8 T cells in Susac syndrome. Purification of the CD8+ and CD4+ T cells relied on negative isolation, and TEMRA cells underwent FACS enrichment. RNA was extracted with the RNeasy kit, and a quantity of roughly 0.45 to 1 ug was reverse transcribed using random hexamers. TCRdb redid the calling of the immunoSEQ multiplex PCR reads with MiXCR, one entry per CDR3 protein. The table has around 130,000 distinct CDR3 sequences, roughly 94% seen once; the top ten hold about 0.13%. The sequencing input was CD4+ T cells from PBMCs. This TCR derives from a human donor with multiple sclerosis.

The CDR3: CASSSTGNEKLFF. The CDR3 bases are TGTGCCAGCAGCTCCACAGGGAATGAAAAACTGTTTTTT. The chain carries TRBV2 and TRBJ1-4; maybe TRBD1 (6 bases). Trimming took 6 bases from V and 5 from J, leaving 10 bases between them. In germline, CDR1 is SNHLY, CDR2 FYNNEI. This CDR3 is 13 amino acids long.